This TCR beta chain was retrieved from a study of regulatory T cells in long-lasting Graves disease. Findings of the study overall: Favoring TRBV28, TRBJ1-2 and TRBJ2-5 was a feature seen in persistent disease. Persistent Graves' cases showed lower TCR diversity than newly diagnosed cases. In persistent patients, shared public clonotypes (roughly 2,800) outnumbered those in new patients (approximately 880).

For TCR beta, libraries came from iRepertoire HTBI primers and Arm-PCR of CDR3 regions. TCRdb fed the multiplex PCR reads into MiXCR, producing one record per CDR3 protein. The sample carries approximately 400,000 distinct CDR3 sequences, about 25% recorded once. In its sample, this clonotype was seen a few times. Its antigen is currently unknown. Regarding time point: persistent/refractory GD, antithyroid drugs over 5 years with positive TRAb. TCR sequences were obtained from RNA taken from PBMCs. The CDR3 covers 16 residues. The germline V and J ends were trimmed by 4 bases and 4 bases, with 20 bases remaining between them. Germline values: CDR1 SGHRS, CDR2 YFSETQ.

The gene calls are TRBV5-1 and TRBJ2-5, with D tentatively TRBD2 (6 bases). The receptor was isolated from a female donor with Graves disease. The source material was peripheral blood mononuclear cells (PBMCs), sampled when the disease was refractory, from a patient treated with antithyroid drugs. CDR3 coding DNA: TGCGCCAGCAGCCGTGGAGGGAGCGCAGTCCTAGAGACCCAGTACTTC. Its translation: CASSRGGSAVLETQYF.